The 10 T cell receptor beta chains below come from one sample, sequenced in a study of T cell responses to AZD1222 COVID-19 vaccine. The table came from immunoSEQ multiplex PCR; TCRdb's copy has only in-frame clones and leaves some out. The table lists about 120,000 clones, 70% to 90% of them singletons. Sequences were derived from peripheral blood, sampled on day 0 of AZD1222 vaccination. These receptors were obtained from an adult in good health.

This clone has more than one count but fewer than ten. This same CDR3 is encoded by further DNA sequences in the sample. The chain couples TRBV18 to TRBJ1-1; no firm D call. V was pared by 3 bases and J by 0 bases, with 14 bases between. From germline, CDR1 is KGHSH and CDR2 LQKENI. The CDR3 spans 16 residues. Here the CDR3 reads CASSPRLKYMNTEAFF. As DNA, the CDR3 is TGTGCCAGCTCACCGAGGCTTAAATACATGAACACTGAAGCTTTCTTT.

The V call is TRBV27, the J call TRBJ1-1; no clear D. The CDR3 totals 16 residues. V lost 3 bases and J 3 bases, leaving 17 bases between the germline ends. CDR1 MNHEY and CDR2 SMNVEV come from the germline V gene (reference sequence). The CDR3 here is CASSLLNIERDTEAFF. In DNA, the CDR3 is TGTGCCAGCAGTTTGCTCAACATTGAACGGGACACTGAAGCTTTCTTT.

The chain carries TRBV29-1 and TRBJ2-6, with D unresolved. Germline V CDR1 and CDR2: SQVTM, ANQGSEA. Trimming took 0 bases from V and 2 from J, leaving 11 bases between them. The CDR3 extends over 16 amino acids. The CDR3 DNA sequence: TGCAGCGTTGAAGATCCCTGGGCAGCTGGGGCCAACGTCCTGACTTTC. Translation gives CSVEDPWAAGANVLTF.

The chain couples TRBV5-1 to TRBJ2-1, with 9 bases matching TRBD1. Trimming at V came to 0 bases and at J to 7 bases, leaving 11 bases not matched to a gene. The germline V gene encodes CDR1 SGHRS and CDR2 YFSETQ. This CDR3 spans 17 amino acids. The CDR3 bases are TGCGCCAGCAGCTTGGGTCCGCTAGGGACAGGGACGAATGAGCAGTTCTTC. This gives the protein CASSLGPLGTGTNEQFF.

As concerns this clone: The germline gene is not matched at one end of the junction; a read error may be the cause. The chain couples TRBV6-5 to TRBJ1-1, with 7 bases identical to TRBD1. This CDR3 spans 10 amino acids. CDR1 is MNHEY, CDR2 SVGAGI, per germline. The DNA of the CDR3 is TGTGCCAGCAGAGAGTCGGGGACAGCCTTT. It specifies CASRESGTAF.

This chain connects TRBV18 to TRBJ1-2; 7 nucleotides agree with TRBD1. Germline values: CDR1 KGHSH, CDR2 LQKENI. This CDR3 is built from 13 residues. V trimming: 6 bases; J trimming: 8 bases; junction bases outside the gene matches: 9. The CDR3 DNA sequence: TGTGCCAGCTCCCTCGACAGGGTCAGGGGCTACACCTTC. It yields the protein CASSLDRVRGYTF.

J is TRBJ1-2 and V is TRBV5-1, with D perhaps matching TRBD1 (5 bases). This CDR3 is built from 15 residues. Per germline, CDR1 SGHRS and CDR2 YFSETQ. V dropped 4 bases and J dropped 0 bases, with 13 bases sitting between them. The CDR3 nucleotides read TGCGCCAGCAGCCCCGGCTCGGGGGCTAACTATGGCTACACCTTC. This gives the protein CASSPGSGANYGYTF.

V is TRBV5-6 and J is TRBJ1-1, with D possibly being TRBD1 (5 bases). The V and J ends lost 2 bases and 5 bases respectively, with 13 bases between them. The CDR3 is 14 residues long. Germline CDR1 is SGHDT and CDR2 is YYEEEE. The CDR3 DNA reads TGTGCCAGCAGCTTTCTGGGGCGACGAACTGAAGCTTTCTTT. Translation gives CASSFLGRRTEAFF.

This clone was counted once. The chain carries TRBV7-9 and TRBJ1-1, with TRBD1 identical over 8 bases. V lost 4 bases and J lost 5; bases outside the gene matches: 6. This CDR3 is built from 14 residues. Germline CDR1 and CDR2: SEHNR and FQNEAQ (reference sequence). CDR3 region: CASSSWTGRTEAFF. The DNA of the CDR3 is TGTGCCAGCAGCTCCTGGACAGGGCGAACTGAAGCTTTCTTT.

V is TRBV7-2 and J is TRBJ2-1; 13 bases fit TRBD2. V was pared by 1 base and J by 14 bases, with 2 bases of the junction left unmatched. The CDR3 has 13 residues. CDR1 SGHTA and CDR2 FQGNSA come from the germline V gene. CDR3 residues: CASSLGTSGREFF. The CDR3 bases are TGTGCCAGCAGCTTAGGTACTAGCGGGAGGGAGTTCTTC. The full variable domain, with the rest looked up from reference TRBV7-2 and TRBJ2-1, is GAGVSQSPSNKVTEKGKDVELRCDPISGHTALYWYRQSLGQGLEFLIYFQGNSAPDKSGLPSDRFSAERTGGSVSTLTIQRTQQEDSAVYLCASSLGTSGREFFGPGTRLTVL.